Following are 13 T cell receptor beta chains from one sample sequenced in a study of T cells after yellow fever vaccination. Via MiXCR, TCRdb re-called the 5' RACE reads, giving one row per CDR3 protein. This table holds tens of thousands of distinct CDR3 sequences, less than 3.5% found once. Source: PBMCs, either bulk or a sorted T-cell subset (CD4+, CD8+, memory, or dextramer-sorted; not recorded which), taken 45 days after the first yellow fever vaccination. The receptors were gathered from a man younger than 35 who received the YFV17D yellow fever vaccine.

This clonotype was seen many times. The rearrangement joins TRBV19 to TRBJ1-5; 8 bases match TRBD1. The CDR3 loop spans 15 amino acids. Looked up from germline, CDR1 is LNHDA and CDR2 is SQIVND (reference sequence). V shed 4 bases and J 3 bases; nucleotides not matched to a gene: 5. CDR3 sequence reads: CASSTTGAYNQPQHF. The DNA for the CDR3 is TGTGCCAGTAGTACGACAGGGGCTTACAATCAGCCCCAGCATTTT. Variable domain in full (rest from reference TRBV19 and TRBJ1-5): DGGITQSPKYLFRKEGQNVTLSCEQNLNHDAMYWYRQDPGQGLRLIYYSQIVNDFQKGDIAEGYSVSREKKESFPLTVTSAQKNPTAFYLCASSTTGAYNQPQHFGDGTRLSIL.

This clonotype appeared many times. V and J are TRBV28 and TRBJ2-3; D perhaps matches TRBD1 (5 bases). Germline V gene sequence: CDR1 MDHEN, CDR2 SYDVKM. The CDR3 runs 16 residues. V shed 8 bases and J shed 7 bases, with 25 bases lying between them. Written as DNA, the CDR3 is TGTGCCAGCTCACCGTCTGGACACGGGCCCAGGAATACGCAGTATTTT. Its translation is CASSPSGHGPRNTQYF.

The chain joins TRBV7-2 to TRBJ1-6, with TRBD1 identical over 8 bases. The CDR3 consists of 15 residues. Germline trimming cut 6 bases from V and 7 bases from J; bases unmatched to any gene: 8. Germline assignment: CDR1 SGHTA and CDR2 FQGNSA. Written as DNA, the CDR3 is TGTGCCAGCAGAGCAGGGGGCAGCAGGAATTCACCCCTCCACTTT. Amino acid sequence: CASRAGGSRNSPLHF.

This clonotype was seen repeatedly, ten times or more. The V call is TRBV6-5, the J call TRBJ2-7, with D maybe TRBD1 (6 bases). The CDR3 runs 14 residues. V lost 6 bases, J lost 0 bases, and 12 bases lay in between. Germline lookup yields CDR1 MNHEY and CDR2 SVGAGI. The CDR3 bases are TGTGCCAGCAGACCCAGGGGTGGCTCCTACGAGCAGTACGTC. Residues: CASRPRGGSYEQYV.

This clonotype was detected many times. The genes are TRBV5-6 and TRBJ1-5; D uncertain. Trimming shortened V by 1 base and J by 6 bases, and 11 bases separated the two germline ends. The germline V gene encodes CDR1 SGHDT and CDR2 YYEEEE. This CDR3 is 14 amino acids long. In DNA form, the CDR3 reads TGTGCCAGCAGCTTGTTTAGTTCGGGTCAGCCCCAGCATTTT. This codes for CASSLFSSGQPQHF.

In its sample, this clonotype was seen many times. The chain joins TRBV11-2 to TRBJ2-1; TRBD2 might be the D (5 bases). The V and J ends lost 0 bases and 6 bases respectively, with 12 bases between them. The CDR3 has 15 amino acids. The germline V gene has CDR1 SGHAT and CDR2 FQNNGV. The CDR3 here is CASSLDLLAVNEQFF. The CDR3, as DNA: TGTGCCAGCAGCTTAGATCTGCTAGCTGTCAATGAGCAGTTCTTC.

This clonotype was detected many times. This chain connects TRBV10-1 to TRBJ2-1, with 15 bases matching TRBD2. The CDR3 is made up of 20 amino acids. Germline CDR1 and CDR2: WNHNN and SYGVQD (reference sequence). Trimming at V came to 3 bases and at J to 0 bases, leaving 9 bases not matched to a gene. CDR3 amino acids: CASSDQGLAGGESSYNEQFF. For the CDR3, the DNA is TGCGCCAGCAGTGACCAGGGACTAGCGGGGGGCGAGAGCTCCTACAATGAGCAGTTCTTC.

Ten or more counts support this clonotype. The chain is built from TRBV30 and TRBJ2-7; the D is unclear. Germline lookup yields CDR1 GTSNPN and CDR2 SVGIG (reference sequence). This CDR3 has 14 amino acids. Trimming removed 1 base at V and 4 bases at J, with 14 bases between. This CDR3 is CAWSGHPQRYEQYF. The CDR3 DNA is TGTGCCTGGAGTGGACACCCTCAGAGGTACGAGCAGTACTTC.

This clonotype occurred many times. The CDR3 DNA sequence: TGTGCCAGCAGTTACCCGGAGAGAAAAGAGACCCAGTACTTC. Protein: CASSYPERKETQYF. The chain carries TRBV6-5 and TRBJ2-5; D remains unclear. V was shortened by 2 bases and J by 3 bases, with 10 bases between the two germline ends. Germline assignment: CDR1 MNHEY and CDR2 SVGAGI. The CDR3 consists of 14 residues.

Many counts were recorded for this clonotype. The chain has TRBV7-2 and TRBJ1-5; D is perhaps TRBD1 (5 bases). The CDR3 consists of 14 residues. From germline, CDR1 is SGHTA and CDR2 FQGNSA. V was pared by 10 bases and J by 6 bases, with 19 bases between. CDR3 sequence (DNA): TGTGCCATCCTTCTAGGCCAGGGCGGTCAGCCCCAGCATTTT. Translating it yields CAILLGQGGQPQHF.

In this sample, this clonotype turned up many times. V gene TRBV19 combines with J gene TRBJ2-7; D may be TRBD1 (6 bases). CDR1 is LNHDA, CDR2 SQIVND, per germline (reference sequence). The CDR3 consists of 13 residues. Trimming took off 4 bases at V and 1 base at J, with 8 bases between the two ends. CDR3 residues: CASSRGQSYEQYF. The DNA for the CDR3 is TGTGCCAGTAGTAGAGGACAGTCCTACGAGCAGTACTTC.

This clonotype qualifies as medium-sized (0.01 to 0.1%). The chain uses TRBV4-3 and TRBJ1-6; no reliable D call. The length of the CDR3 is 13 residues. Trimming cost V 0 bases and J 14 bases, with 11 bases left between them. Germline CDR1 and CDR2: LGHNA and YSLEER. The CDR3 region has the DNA TGCGCCAGCAGCCAAGAAAGAAGGTCCTCCCTCCACTTT. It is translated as CASSQERRSSLHF.

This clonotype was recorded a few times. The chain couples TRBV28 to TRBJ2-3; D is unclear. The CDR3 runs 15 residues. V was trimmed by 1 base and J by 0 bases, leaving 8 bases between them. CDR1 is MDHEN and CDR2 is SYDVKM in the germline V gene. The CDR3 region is CASSLLKLSTDTQYF. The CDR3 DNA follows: TGTGCCAGCAGTTTATTAAAACTTAGCACAGATACGCAGTATTTT.